This T cell receptor beta chain is from a study of low-dose radiotherapy and immunotherapy resistance in tumors. This clonotype has a count of ten or more. Time point defined: before trial treatment. All of the donors were given nivolumab, ipilimumab, aspirin, low-dose cyclophosphamide and low-dose radiotherapy as part of RACIN, a single-arm trial. V lost 8 bases, J lost 7 bases, and 26 bases lay in between. The CDR3 spans 16 residues. The germline gives CDR1 MNHEY, CDR2 SVGEGT. cDNA synthesis used a TRAV/TRBV-specific primer set for both chains. Amplification of TCRs used a constant-region primer and V-primer adapter for about 20 PCR cycles. MiXCR was run by TCRdb on the reads, yielding one entry per CDR3 protein. The repertoire holds tens of thousands of distinct CDR3 sequences, with roughly 29% as singletons.

The source is a male donor with rectosigmoid adenocarcinoma. The chain combines TRBV6-2 or TRBV6-3 with TRBJ1-2; possibly TRBD1 for D (6 bases). The sample consisted of PBMCs, taken before treatment. DNA of the CDR3: TGTGCCAGCGCCCGGACAGCGGCGGGACCTTCCGGTGGCTACACCTTC. Translating gives CASARTAAGPSGGYTF.